This entry lists 30 T cell receptor beta chains sequenced from one sample in a study of blood T cell repertoires in COVID-19. The assay was immunoSEQ multiplex PCR, and TCRdb's table has in-frame clones only and misses some. The sample holds about 40,000 clones; 77% are singletons and the top ten take roughly 28%. The specimen was peripheral blood. These receptors were obtained from a woman in her 70s with acute or convalescent COVID-19.

V usage is TRBV11-1 and J usage is TRBJ2-2; D possibly corresponds to TRBD1 (7 bases). This CDR3 region has 16 residues. Between the trimmed V and J ends, which lost 5 bases and 4 bases, there was a span of 17 bases. CDR1 is SGHAT, CDR2 FQDESV, per germline (reference sequence). CDR3 amino acids: CASSQIGQGGTGELFF. In nucleotides, the CDR3 is TGTGCCAGCAGCCAAATCGGCCAGGGGGGCACCGGGGAGCTGTTTTTT.

The chain recombines TRBV5-6 with TRBJ2-5; D gene uncertain. This CDR3 spans 15 amino acids. Trimming removed 1 base at V and 5 bases at J, with 15 bases between. Germline V gene sequence: CDR1 SGHDT, CDR2 YYEEEE. DNA of the CDR3: TGTGCCAGCAGCTTGTTTCTAGGTACCGCGGAGACCCAGTACTTC. Translated: CASSLFLGTAETQYF.

The chain has TRBV4-2 and TRBJ2-1; the match to TRBD1 covers 9 bases. Germline values: CDR1 LGHNA, CDR2 YNFKEQ. The CDR3 length is 16 residues. Germline trimming cut 4 bases from V and 7 bases from J; bases unmatched to any gene: 11. CDR3 nucleotide sequence: TGTGCCAGCAGCCCCGAGTGGGGGACAGGGTGGAATGAGCAGTTCTTC. It translates to CASSPEWGTGWNEQFF.

The genes are TRBV6-5 and TRBJ1-4, with D possibly matching TRBD1 (5 bases). This CDR3 spans 14 amino acids. Germline V gene sequence: CDR1 MNHEY, CDR2 SVGAGI. The V end was cut by 8 bases, the J end by 1 base, with 11 bases between. DNA for the CDR3: TGTGCCAGCGGGGCAGCCAGAACTAATGAAAAACTGTTTTTT. Translating gives CASGAARTNEKLFF.

This clone was detected only once. One end of the junction is discordant with germline, which a read error may explain. This chain joins TRBV5-4 and TRBJ1-1; D not certain. This CDR3 has 13 residues. The germline V gene encodes CDR1 SGHNT and CDR2 YYREEE (reference sequence). The CDR3 loop is CASSLDLHGEVIF. As DNA, the CDR3 is TGTGCCAGCAGCTTGGATTTACACGGGGAGGTGATCTTT.

The chain recombines TRBV7-8 with TRBJ1-5; D uncertain. CDR3 size: 16 residues. Germline CDR1 reads SGHVS; CDR2 reads FQNEAQ. V lost 4 bases to trimming and J lost 0 bases, with 13 bases between them. The CDR3 DNA reads as TGTGCCAGCAGCTCAGGACTCATTAATAGCAATCAGCCCCAGCATTTT. The encoded protein is CASSSGLINSNQPQHF. Looking up the rest from reference TRBV7-8 and TRBJ1-5 gives the full variable domain: GAGVSQSPRYKVAKRGQDVALRCDPISGHVSLFWYQQALGQGPEFLTYFQNEAQLDKSGLPSDRFFAERPEGSVSTLKIQRTQQEDSAVYLCASSSGLINSNQPQHFGDGTRLSIL.

V is TRBV7-9 and J is TRBJ2-6; D is uncertain. Trimming shortened V by 3 bases and J by 0 bases, and 12 bases separated the two germline ends. The CDR3 has 17 amino acids. CDR1 is SEHNR and CDR2 is FQNEAQ in the germline V gene (reference sequence). The CDR3 reads CASSFGRQISGANVLTF. The CDR3 nucleotides are TGTGCCAGCAGCTTCGGCAGGCAAATCTCTGGGGCCAACGTCCTGACTTTC.

V gene TRBV5-1 combines with J gene TRBJ1-2; 9 bases map to TRBD1. Trimming at V came to 0 bases and at J to 4 bases, leaving 22 bases not matched to a gene. Germline-derived CDR1 and CDR2 are SGHRS and YFSETQ. The CDR3 loop spans 21 amino acids. CDR3 nucleotides: TGCGCCAGCAGCTTGGATTCATCTAAGGCGGGACAGGGTGGATGGTCCTATGGCTACACCTTC. Amino acid sequence: CASSLDSSKAGQGGWSYGYTF.

The chain is built from TRBV7-8 and TRBJ2-3, with 9 bases lining up with TRBD1. CDR1 is SGHVS and CDR2 is FQNEAQ in the germline V gene. The V and J ends lost 4 bases and 3 bases, in that order; junction bases with no gene match: 2. CDR3 length equals 14 residues. The DNA of the CDR3 is TGTGCCAGCAGCTACGGGACAGGGACAGATACGCAGTATTTT. Translating gives CASSYGTGTDTQYF.

The V and J genes are TRBV7-6 and TRBJ2-3, with D hard to call. The length of the CDR3 is 14 residues. Germline CDR1 reads SGHVS; CDR2 reads FNYEAQ. V dropped 3 bases and J dropped 6 bases, with 13 bases sitting between them. The CDR3 coding sequence is TGTGCCAGCAGCTTGTCCGGGTTCCGCGATACGCAGTATTTT. Its protein product is CASSLSGFRDTQYF.

The chain employs TRBV28 and TRBJ2-7; TRBD1 matches at 12 bases. This CDR3 spans 15 amino acids. Germline-derived CDR1 and CDR2 are MDHEN and SYDVKM. Unmatched junction bases numbered 10, after V lost 7 bases and J lost 6 bases. For the CDR3, the DNA is TGTGCCAGCAATGATCCGGGACAGGGGGCAGGCGAGCAGTACTTC. Its translation: CASNDPGQGAGEQYF.

The chain employs TRBV3-1 (or the pseudogene TRBV3-2) and TRBJ1-1; a possible D gene is TRBD1 (6 bases). V lost 3 bases to trimming and J lost 5 bases, with 13 bases between them. Germline CDR1 and CDR2: LGHDT and YNNKEL (reference sequence). This CDR3 spans 14 amino acids. The CDR3 DNA is TGTGCCAGCAGCCACAGGGGAGTAGGTACTGAAGCTTTCTTT. Translating it yields CASSHRGVGTEAFF.

This clone has a single count. The V and J genes are TRBV4-1 and TRBJ2-1, with D maybe TRBD2 (6 bases). Per germline, CDR1 MGHRA and CDR2 YSYEKL. The CDR3 runs to 16 residues. V shed 4 bases and J shed 5 bases, with 18 bases lying between them. CDR3 loop: CASSLGDLSPHNEQFF. In nucleotides, the CDR3 is TGCGCCAGCAGCCTGGGGGACTTGTCCCCCCACAATGAGCAGTTCTTC.

The V call is TRBV10-3, the J call TRBJ2-1; 10 bases are shared with TRBD2. This CDR3 is 18 amino acids long. J gave up 8 bases and V 6 bases, and 19 bases lay outside the gene matches. From germline, CDR1 is ENHRY and CDR2 SYGVKD. Here the CDR3 reads CAIRGVELAGSAFYEQFF. In DNA form, the CDR3 reads TGTGCCATCAGGGGAGTAGAACTAGCGGGGTCAGCATTCTATGAGCAGTTCTTC.

This clone was seen a handful of times. CDR3 sequence (DNA): TGTGCCACTTCACTTGGGACAGGGCAGCAAGGCTACACCTTC. Translating gives CATSLGTGQQGYTF. V gene TRBV7-9 combines with J gene TRBJ1-2; 9 bases fit TRBD1. The CDR3 consists of 14 residues. CDR1 SEHNR and CDR2 FQNEAQ come from the germline V gene (reference sequence). Losses at the gene ends were 10 bases for V and 8 bases for J; bases not matched to a gene: 14.

The chain combines TRBV7-2 with TRBJ2-7, with 8 bases that match TRBD1. Germline CDR1 SGHTA, CDR2 FQGNSA. CDR3 length equals 14 residues. V was pared by 5 bases and J by 1 base, with 4 bases of the junction left unmatched. The CDR3 nucleotides read TGTGCCAGCAGCCCGGACAGGGCGTCCTACGAGCAGTACTTC. Protein sequence: CASSPDRASYEQYF.

The gene calls are TRBV7-3 and TRBJ2-1; possible D gene TRBD1, 6 bases. This CDR3 is built from 14 residues. Germline CDR1 SGHTA, CDR2 FQGTGA. With 6 bases removed from V and 1 base from J, the gap between germline ends came to 10 bases. The CDR3 bases are TGTGCCAGCAGTTCAGGACAGTCCTACAATGAGCAGTTCTTC. This translates into CASSSGQSYNEQFF.

This clone was found once. The chain has TRBV28 and TRBJ1-2; possible D gene TRBD1, 6 bases. The V and J ends lost 4 bases and 8 bases respectively, with 11 bases between them. Germline loops: CDR1 MDHEN, CDR2 SYDVKM. The CDR3 sequence is 12 residues long. The CDR3 protein is CASSSQGKGYTF. CDR3 DNA: TGTGCCAGCAGTTCCCAGGGGAAGGGCTACACCTTC.

This clone was seen only a few times. V usage is TRBV5-1 and J usage is TRBJ2-7, with 8 bases identical to TRBD2. The CDR3 sequence is 16 residues long. The germline gives CDR1 SGHRS, CDR2 YFSETQ. J lost 5 bases, V lost 0 bases, and 10 bases had no gene match. The CDR3 here is CASSLAPGRGVNEQYF. CDR3 coding DNA: TGCGCCAGCAGCTTGGCCCCGGGGCGGGGGGTGAACGAGCAGTACTTC.

The genes are TRBV29-1 and TRBJ1-1; D possibly corresponds to TRBD1 (5 bases). Germline V gene lookup returns CDR1 SQVTM and CDR2 ANQGSEA. Between the trimmed V and J ends, which lost 4 bases and 1 base, there was a span of 10 bases. The CDR3 is 13 amino acids. The CDR3 nucleotides are TGCAGCGTTGGAAGGGGAGGGAACACTGAAGCTTTCTTT. Translation: CSVGRGGNTEAFF. Filled out from reference TRBV29-1 and TRBJ1-1, the complete variable domain reads SAVISQKPSRDICQRGTSLTIQCQVDSQVTMMFWYRQQPGQSLTLIATANQGSEATYESGFVIDKFPISRPNLTFSTLTVSNMSPEDSSIYLCSVGRGGNTEAFFGQGTRLTVV.

This clone was observed a handful of times. The chain uses TRBV19 and TRBJ1-1; D unclear. The CDR3 consists of 13 residues. V lost 4 bases, J lost 5 bases, and 11 bases lay in between. The V gene's germline CDR1 is LNHDA and CDR2 SQIVND (reference sequence). The CDR3 sequence: CASSTGLTTEAFF. In DNA form, the CDR3 reads TGTGCCAGTAGTACAGGACTGACTACTGAAGCTTTCTTT.

About this clone: One junction end does not reproduce the germline sequence, and a read error may be involved. This sequence joins TRBV6-5 and TRBJ1-5; a possible D gene is TRBD1 (6 bases). The CDR3 totals 14 residues. Per germline, CDR1 MNHEY and CDR2 SVGAGI. The CDR3 nucleotides are TGTGCCAGCACCAGAGGTGGGGGCAACCAGCCCCAGCATTTT. This translates into CASTRGGGNQPQHF.

The chain links TRBV6-6 to TRBJ1-4, with D perhaps matching TRBD1 (6 bases). V lost 6 bases and J lost 5, with 13 bases in between. This CDR3 comprises 14 residues. Germline CDR1 and CDR2: MNHNY and SVGAGI (reference sequence). CDR3 loop: CASSKYRENEKLFF. CDR3 DNA sequence: TGTGCCAGCAGCAAATACAGGGAAAATGAAAAACTGTTTTTT.

The chain links TRBV7-2 to TRBJ1-4; D is unclear. V dropped 1 base and J dropped 7 bases, with 16 bases sitting between them. This CDR3 spans 16 amino acids. Germline loops: CDR1 SGHTA, CDR2 FQGNSA. The CDR3 DNA follows: TGTGCCAGCAGCTTAGTGGGAGAAGGCTGGGTTGAAAAACTGTTTTTT. It encodes CASSLVGEGWVEKLFF.

The chain couples TRBV7-2 to TRBJ2-3, with TRBD2 as a possible D gene (5 bases). The CDR3 has 15 amino acids. The ends were cut back, 2 bases at V and 0 bases at J, with 9 bases in the middle. CDR1 and CDR2 (germline): SGHTA, FQGNSA. CDR3: CASSLQGLSTDTQYF. CDR3 coding DNA: TGTGCCAGCAGCTTACAAGGACTGAGCACAGATACGCAGTATTTT. Looking up the rest from reference TRBV7-2 and TRBJ2-3 gives the full variable domain: GAGVSQSPSNKVTEKGKDVELRCDPISGHTALYWYRQSLGQGLEFLIYFQGNSAPDKSGLPSDRFSAERTGGSVSTLTIQRTQQEDSAVYLCASSLQGLSTDTQYFGPGTRLTVL.

This chain joins TRBV25-1 and TRBJ2-3; 12 bases are a match to TRBD2. The CDR3 is made up of 17 amino acids. V shed 4 bases, J shed 5 bases, and the junction held 10 bases outside the gene matches. Germline values: CDR1 MGHDK, CDR2 SYGVNS. Here the CDR3 reads CASSGGLAGPTGDTQYF. In nucleotides, the CDR3 is TGTGCCAGCAGTGGGGGACTAGCGGGCCCAACGGGAGATACGCAGTATTTT.

The V and J genes are TRBV7-2 and TRBJ1-1, with TRBD1 identical over 8 bases. CDR3 length: 15 residues. The germline V gene has CDR1 SGHTA and CDR2 FQGNSA. Trimming at V came to 6 bases and at J to 5 bases, leaving 11 bases not matched to a gene. CDR3 nucleotides: TGTGCCAGCAGGCGGGCAGGGGGCGTAGGTACTGAAGCTTTCTTT. It yields the protein CASRRAGGVGTEAFF.

The chain combines TRBV6-5 with TRBJ1-1; unclear D gene. This CDR3 spans 12 amino acids. V was shortened by 7 bases and J by 1 base, with 7 bases between the two germline ends. The germline CDR1 and CDR2 sequences are MNHEY and SVGAGI. The CDR3 bases are TGTGCCAGCACTGCCAGGAACACTGAAGCTTTCTTT. Encoded protein: CASTARNTEAFF.

CDR3 nucleotides: TGTGCCAGCAGGACGGGCGGGGGCTCCTACAATGAGCAGTTCTTC. It yields the protein CASRTGGGSYNEQFF. The V gene is TRBV27, the J gene TRBJ2-1; TRBD2 matches at 7 bases. Per the germline V gene, CDR1 is MNHEY and CDR2 is SMNVEV (reference sequence). Trimming at V came to 6 bases and at J to 0 bases, leaving 5 bases not matched to a gene. The CDR3 is made up of 15 amino acids.

This clone was observed once. The gene calls are TRBV2 and TRBJ1-5, with D perhaps matching TRBD1 (5 bases). From germline, CDR1 is SNHLY and CDR2 FYNNEI. This CDR3 is built from 14 residues. Trimming removed 5 bases at V and 0 bases at J, with 8 bases between. The CDR3 region is CASSSGNSNQPQHF. CDR3 in DNA: TGTGCCAGCAGTTCAGGGAATAGCAATCAGCCCCAGCATTTT.